This TCR beta chain was observed in a study of cytomegalovirus exposure and HLA in healthy donors. This clone was detected a few times. The CDR3 is 18 residues long. Germline V gene sequence: CDR1 MNHNS, CDR2 SASEGT. Germline trimming cut 2 bases from V and 1 base from J; bases unmatched to any gene: 13. The primer mix had 60 Vbeta and 13 Jbeta primers. TCRdb's table, derived via immunoSEQ multiplex PCR, lists solely in-frame clones and lacks some. The sample includes approximately 190,000 clones, 78% of them seen just once. This clonotype originated in a woman in her 30s in good health and CMV-seropositive. The genes are TRBV6-1 and TRBJ2-5; 7 bases are a match to TRBD1. Sample: PBMCs. The CDR3 region is CASSERPGQADPQETQYF. The DNA for the CDR3 is TGTGCCAGCAGTGAAAGGCCAGGACAGGCCGACCCCCAAGAGACCCAGTACTTC.